This TCR beta chain is drawn from a study of blood T cell repertoires in COVID-19. Study overall: The study drew acute and convalescent COVID-19 samples from the United States, Italy and Spain. Sources were T cells, B-cell-depleted T cells, or PBMCs; the material itself was cDNA or gDNA.

Those enrolled, adults aged 18 to 89 years, came from about 24 US areas. Recovered participants had two consecutive negative NP/OP PCR tests, healthcare professional clearance, or symptom resolution. The data were produced by immunoSEQ multiplex PCR, yet TCRdb's version contains in-frame clones alone and is incomplete. The sample carries over 300,000 clones, 87% recorded once. The CDR3 has 13 residues. Losses at the gene ends were 5 bases for V and 11 bases for J; bases not matched to a gene: 8. Per the germline V gene, CDR1 is MNHEY and CDR2 is SMNVEV (reference sequence). This chain joins TRBV27 and TRBJ2-1, with 8 bases lining up with TRBD1. Sequencing was done on a sample of PBMCs or T cells enriched from blood (not recorded which). The sequence came from a woman in her twenties or thirties who had recovered from COVID-19. The CDR3 DNA reads as TGTGCCAGCAGTCCCTGGACAGGGTCTAAGCAGTTCTTC. Protein: CASSPWTGSKQFF.